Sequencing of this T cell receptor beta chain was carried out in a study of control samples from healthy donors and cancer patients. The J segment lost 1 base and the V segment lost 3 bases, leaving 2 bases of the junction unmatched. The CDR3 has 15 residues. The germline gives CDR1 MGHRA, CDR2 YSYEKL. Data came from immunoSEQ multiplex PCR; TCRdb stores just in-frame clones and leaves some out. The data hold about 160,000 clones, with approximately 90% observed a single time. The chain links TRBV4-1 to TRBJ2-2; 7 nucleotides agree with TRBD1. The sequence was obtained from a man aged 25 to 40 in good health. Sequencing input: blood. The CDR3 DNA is TGCGCCAGCAGCCACCCAGGGGGGAACACCGGGGAGCTGTTTTTT. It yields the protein CASSHPGGNTGELFF.